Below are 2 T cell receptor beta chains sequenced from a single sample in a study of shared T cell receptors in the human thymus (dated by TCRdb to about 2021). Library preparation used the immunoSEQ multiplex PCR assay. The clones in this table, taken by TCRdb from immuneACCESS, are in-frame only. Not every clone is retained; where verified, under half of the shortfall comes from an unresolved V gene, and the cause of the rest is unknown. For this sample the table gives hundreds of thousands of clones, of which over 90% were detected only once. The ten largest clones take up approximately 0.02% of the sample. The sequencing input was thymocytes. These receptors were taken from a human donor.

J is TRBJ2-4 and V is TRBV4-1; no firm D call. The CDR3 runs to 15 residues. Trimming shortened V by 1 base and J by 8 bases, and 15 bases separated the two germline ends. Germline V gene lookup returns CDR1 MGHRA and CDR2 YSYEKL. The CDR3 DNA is TGCGCCAGCAGCCAAGTAGGGATGGGTGGAGACATTCAGTACTTC. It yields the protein CASSQVGMGGDIQYF.

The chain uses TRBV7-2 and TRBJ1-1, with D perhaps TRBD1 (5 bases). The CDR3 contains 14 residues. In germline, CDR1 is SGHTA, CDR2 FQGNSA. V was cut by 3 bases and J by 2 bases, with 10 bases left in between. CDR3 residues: CASSFRRVNTEAFF. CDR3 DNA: TGTGCCAGCAGCTTTCGCAGGGTTAACACTGAAGCTTTCTTT.